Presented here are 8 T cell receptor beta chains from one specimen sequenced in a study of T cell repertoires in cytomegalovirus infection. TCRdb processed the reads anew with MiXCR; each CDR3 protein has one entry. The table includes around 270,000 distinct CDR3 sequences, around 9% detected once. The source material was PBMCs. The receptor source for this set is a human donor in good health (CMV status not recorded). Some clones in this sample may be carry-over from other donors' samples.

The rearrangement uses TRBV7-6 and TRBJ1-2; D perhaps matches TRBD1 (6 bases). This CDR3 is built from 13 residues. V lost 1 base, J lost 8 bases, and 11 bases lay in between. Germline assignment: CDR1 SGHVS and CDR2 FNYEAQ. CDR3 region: CASSLDRERGYTF. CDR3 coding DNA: TGTGCCAGCAGCTTAGACAGGGAGAGGGGCTACACCTTC.

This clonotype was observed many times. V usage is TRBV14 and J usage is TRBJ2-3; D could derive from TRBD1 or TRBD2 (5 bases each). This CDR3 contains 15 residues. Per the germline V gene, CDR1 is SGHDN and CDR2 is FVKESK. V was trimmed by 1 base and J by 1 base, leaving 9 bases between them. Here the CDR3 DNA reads TGTGCCAGCAGCCAAGGACTGGGGGGCACAGATACGCAGTATTTT. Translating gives CASSQGLGGTDTQYF.

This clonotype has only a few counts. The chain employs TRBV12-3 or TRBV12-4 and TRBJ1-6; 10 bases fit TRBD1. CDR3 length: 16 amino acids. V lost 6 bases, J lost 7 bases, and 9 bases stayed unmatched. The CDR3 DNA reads TGTGCCAGCAGGAAGTCGGGACAGGGGACGAATTCACCCCTCCACTTT. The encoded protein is CASRKSGQGTNSPLHF.

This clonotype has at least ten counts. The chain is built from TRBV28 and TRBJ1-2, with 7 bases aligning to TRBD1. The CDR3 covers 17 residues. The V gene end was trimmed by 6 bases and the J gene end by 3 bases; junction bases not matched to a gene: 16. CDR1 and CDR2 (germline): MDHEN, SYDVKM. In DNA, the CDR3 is TGTGCCAGCAGATCTCCCGCGCCAGACAGGGCCCACTATGGCTACACCTTC. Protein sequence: CASRSPAPDRAHYGYTF.

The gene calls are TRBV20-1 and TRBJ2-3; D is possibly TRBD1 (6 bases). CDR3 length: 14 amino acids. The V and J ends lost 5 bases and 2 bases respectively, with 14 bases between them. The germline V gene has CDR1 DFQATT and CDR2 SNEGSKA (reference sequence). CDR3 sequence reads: CSAYSDRNTDTQYF. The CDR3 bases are TGCAGTGCTTACTCCGACAGGAACACAGATACGCAGTATTTT.

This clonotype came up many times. CDR3 sequence: CASSNRQDTDTQYF. The CDR3 coding sequence is TGTGCCAGCAGCAATCGACAGGACACAGATACGCAGTATTTT. The J gene is TRBJ2-3, the V gene TRBV7-2, with D perhaps matching TRBD1 (6 bases). The V gene's germline CDR1 is SGHTA and CDR2 FQGNSA. The germline V and J ends were trimmed by 5 bases and 2 bases, with 11 bases remaining between them. The CDR3 has 14 amino acids.

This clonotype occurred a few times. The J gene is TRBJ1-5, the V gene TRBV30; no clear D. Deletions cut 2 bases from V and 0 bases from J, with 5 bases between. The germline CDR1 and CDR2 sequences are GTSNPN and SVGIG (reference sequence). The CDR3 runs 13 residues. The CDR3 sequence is CAWSTHSNQPQHF. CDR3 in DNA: TGTGCCTGGAGTACCCATAGCAATCAGCCCCAGCATTTT.

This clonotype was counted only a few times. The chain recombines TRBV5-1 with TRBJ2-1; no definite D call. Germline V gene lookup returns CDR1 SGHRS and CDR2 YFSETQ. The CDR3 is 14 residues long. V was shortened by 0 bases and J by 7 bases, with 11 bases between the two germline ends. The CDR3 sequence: CASSLGLDQNEQFF. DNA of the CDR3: TGCGCCAGCAGCTTGGGACTCGACCAAAATGAGCAGTTCTTC.